This T cell receptor beta chain originates from a study of T cells in Graves' hyperthyroidism and ophthalmopathy. Using RNA transcripts as the source, TCR beta CDR3 regions were amplified. The TCR CDR3 first-round RT-PCR relied on the HTBI primer set. One entry per CDR3 protein, called by TCRdb with MiXCR from the multiplex PCR reads. The top ten hold 6.5% to 9% of the sample, which has 660,000 or so distinct CDR3 sequences, 45% seen once. Study-level results: Most thyroid clonotypes expanded above 0.001 appeared in blood too. By a 13 V-J model, ophthalmopathy was set apart from stable hyperthyroidism.

In the case of this clonotype: What it binds is unknown.

The germline V gene encodes CDR1 DFQATT and CDR2 SNEGSKA (reference sequence). The CDR3 is 13 residues long. V lost 7 bases to trimming and J lost 5 bases, with 14 bases between them. Those patients with uncontrolled infection, other autoimmune disease, pregnancy or lactation were excluded. Diagnosis rested on symptoms, serum thyroxine and TRAb, thyroid ultrasound, and orbital computed tomography. The sample comprised peripheral blood or thyroid tissue (not recorded which). The chain joins TRBV20-1 to TRBJ2-2; D unclear. This sequence was found in an adult man with Graves' disease, either hyperthyroidism or ophthalmopathy (not recorded which). The CDR3 loop reads CSGSRLETGELFF. The CDR3 region has the DNA TGCAGTGGAAGCCGGCTAGAGACCGGGGAGCTGTTTTTT.